What follows are 22 T cell receptor beta chains derived from one specimen sequenced in a study of blood T cells in healthy people across ages. A second roughly 7 to 11 cycle PCR used barcoded and J-beta primers. TCRdb processed the 5' RACE reads anew with MiXCR; each CDR3 protein has one entry. The sample records some 640,000 distinct CDR3 sequences, about 28% being singletons. Material: blood. The receptor source for this set is an elderly woman in good health.

In the case of this clonotype: Its ends do not fully match the called genes, so a read error is possible. The chain couples TRBV20-1 to TRBJ1-2; no definite D call. This CDR3 comprises 17 residues. Germline CDR1 is DFQATT and CDR2 is SNEGSKA (reference sequence). The CDR3 spells CSAGDQTVRALGYGYTF. CDR3 nucleotides: TGCAGTGCTGGAGATCAAACCGTTAGGGCCCTCGGCTATGGCTACACCTTC.

This clonotype was detected many times. The chain couples TRBV20-1 to TRBJ1-4; no reliable D call. The V gene lost 0 bases and the J gene lost 8 bases, with 13 bases spanning the gap. Germline lookup yields CDR1 DFQATT and CDR2 SNEGSKA (reference sequence). The CDR3 has 14 residues. The CDR3, as DNA: TGCAGTGCTAGAGAGTGGGGAGTTGGAGAAAAACTGTTTTTT. Amino acids: CSAREWGVGEKLFF.

Points on this clonotype: A much larger clone lies one base from this, so it may be a read error. The V and J genes are TRBV28 and TRBJ2-1; D is ambiguous. Germline V gene data show CDR1 as MDHEN and CDR2 as SYDVKM. The length of the CDR3 is 11 residues. The CDR3 here is CASSSFGELFF. The CDR3 nucleotides are TGTGCCAGCAGTTCCTTCGGTGAGCTGTTCTTC.

Many counts were recorded for this clonotype. V gene TRBV7-9 combines with J gene TRBJ2-7; 9 nucleotides agree with TRBD1. This CDR3 has 15 residues. Germline CDR1 SEHNR, CDR2 FQNEAQ (reference sequence). V was pared by 4 bases and J by 5 bases, with 9 bases of the junction left unmatched. The CDR3 region has the DNA TGTGCCAGCAGCTCTTCCGGGACAGGGCTAGACGAGCAGTACTTC. Translating it yields CASSSSGTGLDEQYF.

CDR3 protein: CSAPRTSGKNNEQFF. The CDR3 DNA follows: TGCAGTGCCCCTCGGACTAGCGGGAAAAACAATGAGCAGTTCTTC. The chain uses TRBV20-1 and TRBJ2-1; 12 bases line up with TRBD2. This CDR3 has 15 amino acids. Trimming at V came to 6 bases and at J to 5 bases, leaving 8 bases not matched to a gene. CDR1 is DFQATT and CDR2 is SNEGSKA in the germline V gene (reference sequence).

This clonotype was picked up many times. This chain joins TRBV6-1 and TRBJ1-2; perhaps TRBD1 as D (5 bases). The CDR3 contains 14 residues. V was shortened by 0 bases and J by 8 bases, with 13 bases between the two germline ends. Germline CDR1 and CDR2: MNHNS and SASEGT. The CDR3 loop is CASSEASRVGGYTF. Here the CDR3 DNA reads TGTGCCAGCAGTGAAGCGTCCAGGGTGGGAGGCTACACCTTC.

This clonotype occurred many times. The gene calls are TRBV7-2 and TRBJ2-1; possibly TRBD2 for D (6 bases). This CDR3 has 15 amino acids. With 5 bases removed from V and 6 bases from J, the gap between germline ends came to 17 bases. Per germline, CDR1 SGHTA and CDR2 FQGNSA. Here the CDR3 reads CASSPIHRGGNEQFF. CDR3 DNA sequence: TGTGCCAGCAGCCCCATCCACCGGGGAGGCAATGAGCAGTTCTTC.

This clonotype was found many times. V gene TRBV20-1 combines with J gene TRBJ2-1, with D perhaps matching TRBD2 (7 bases). Looked up from germline, CDR1 is DFQATT and CDR2 is SNEGSKA (reference sequence). V dropped 4 bases and J dropped 10 bases, with 20 bases sitting between them. This CDR3 is 14 amino acids long. The CDR3 sequence: CSANAGAPRSEQFF. The CDR3 DNA is TGCAGTGCTAACGCGGGGGCACCAAGGTCAGAGCAGTTCTTC.

To note about this clonotype: A read error may be the cause here, since a much bigger clone is one base away. The chain couples TRBV6-5 to TRBJ2-1, with 7 nucleotides matching TRBD1. Per the germline V gene, CDR1 is MNHEY and CDR2 is SVGAGI. The CDR3 sequence is 14 residues long. Trimming cost V 6 bases and J 5 bases; bases outside gene matches: 7. The CDR3 DNA is TGTGCCAGCAGGTACCGTGGACAGGACAATGAGCAGTTCTTC. It yields the protein CASRYRGQDNEQFF.

The chain couples TRBV7-6 to TRBJ2-2; the D gene is possibly TRBD2 (6 bases). The ends were cut back, 5 bases at V and 4 bases at J, with 17 bases in the middle. The germline V gene encodes CDR1 SGHVS and CDR2 FNYEAQ. The CDR3 has 16 residues. The CDR3 sequence is CASSPRELGGTGELFF. The CDR3 bases are TGTGCCAGCAGCCCGAGAGAATTGGGGGGCACCGGGGAGCTGTTTTTT.

This clonotype has only a few counts. The chain combines TRBV9 with TRBJ2-1; D possibly corresponds to TRBD1 (6 bases). V was shortened by 3 bases and J by 3 bases, with 7 bases between the two germline ends. The CDR3 length is 13 residues. Looked up from germline, CDR1 is SGDLS and CDR2 is YYNGEE. CDR3 bases: TGTGCCAGCAGCGGACAGGACTACAATGAGCAGTTCTTC. Amino acid sequence: CASSGQDYNEQFF.

This clonotype was detected ten times or more. CDR3 nucleotides: TGTGCCAGCAGCGACCGGGATCCCACGGAGACCCAGTACTTC. Translated, it gives CASSDRDPTETQYF. V usage is TRBV7-2 and J usage is TRBJ2-5; maybe TRBD2 (5 bases). V was shortened by 5 bases and J by 5 bases, with 15 bases between the two germline ends. This CDR3 region has 14 residues. In germline, CDR1 is SGHTA, CDR2 FQGNSA.

The chain joins TRBV27 to TRBJ1-2; the D is unclear. The V gene lost 2 bases and the J gene lost 2 bases, with 6 bases spanning the gap. This CDR3 comprises 13 residues. Germline-derived CDR1 and CDR2 are MNHEY and SMNVEV (reference sequence). Here the CDR3 DNA reads TGTGCCAGCAGTTTAATGCGGAACTATGGCTACACCTTC. Translating it yields CASSLMRNYGYTF.

This clonotype was recorded at least ten times. The rearrangement uses TRBV5-1 and TRBJ2-5, with D perhaps TRBD2 (5 bases). The V gene lost 4 bases and the J gene lost 4 bases, with 14 bases spanning the gap. The CDR3 loop spans 14 amino acids. Germline CDR1 and CDR2: SGHRS and YFSETQ. The CDR3 reads CASSPIGVGETQYF. The CDR3 DNA sequence: TGCGCCAGCAGCCCAATCGGGGTTGGAGAGACCCAGTACTTC. The full variable domain, with the rest looked up from reference TRBV5-1 and TRBJ2-5, is KAGVTQTPRYLIKTRGQQVTLSCSPISGHRSVSWYQQTPGQGLQFLFEYFSETQRNKGNFPGRFSGRQFSNSRSEMNVSTLELGDSALYLCASSPIGVGETQYFGPGTRLLVL.

This clonotype has more than one count but fewer than ten. V is TRBV18 and J is TRBJ1-1; 9 bases map to TRBD1. Germline V gene data show CDR1 as KGHSH and CDR2 as LQKENI. The V segment lost 1 base and the J segment 3 bases; nucleotides outside the gene matches: 9. The CDR3 covers 17 residues. Here the CDR3 reads CASSPLRQGDMYTEAFF. CDR3 coding DNA: TGTGCCAGCTCACCACTCCGACAGGGGGATATGTACACTGAAGCTTTCTTT.

This clonotype has at least ten counts. The rearrangement joins TRBV7-2 to TRBJ2-7, with 7 bases matching TRBD2. There are 15 residues in the CDR3. Per the germline V gene, CDR1 is SGHTA and CDR2 is FQGNSA. V was pared by 5 bases and J by 2 bases, with 9 bases of the junction left unmatched. This CDR3 is CASSRASGEAYEQYF. The CDR3 DNA follows: TGTGCCAGCAGCCGCGCTAGCGGTGAAGCCTACGAGCAGTACTTC. Variable domain in full (rest from reference TRBV7-2 and TRBJ2-7): GAGVSQSPSNKVTEKGKDVELRCDPISGHTALYWYRQSLGQGLEFLIYFQGNSAPDKSGLPSDRFSAERTGGSVSTLTIQRTQQEDSAVYLCASSRASGEAYEQYFGPGTRLTVT.

This clonotype was counted at least ten times. The rearrangement links TRBV20-1 to TRBJ2-5, with D perhaps TRBD1 (6 bases). V shed 0 bases and J shed 2 bases, with 13 bases lying between them. The CDR3 sequence is 15 residues long. Germline V CDR1 and CDR2: DFQATT, SNEGSKA (reference sequence). DNA for the CDR3: TGCAGTGCTAGAGATCACACAGGGCGGCAAGAGACCCAGTACTTC. Its protein product is CSARDHTGRQETQYF.

The V and J genes are TRBV5-5 and TRBJ2-5; 8 nucleotides agree with TRBD1. V lost 4 bases, J lost 11 bases, and 19 bases stayed unmatched. Germline loops: CDR1 SGHKS, CDR2 YYEKEE (reference sequence). The CDR3 contains 16 residues. The CDR3 here is CASSLAGGARRHEQYF. The CDR3 bases are TGTGCCAGCAGCCTTGCAGGGGGCGCGAGGCGCCATGAGCAGTACTTC.

The chain links TRBV12-3 or TRBV12-4 to TRBJ2-7, with 8 bases fitting TRBD2. After removal of 7 bases from V and 9 bases from J, the junction contained 11 bases not matched to a gene. This CDR3 is built from 13 residues. The CDR3, as DNA: TGTGCCAGCAATCTTGGACTAGCCAATGGGCAGTACTTC. Protein sequence: CASNLGLANGQYF.

The chain joins TRBV9 to TRBJ2-1; 11 bases align to TRBD2. Germline V lookup: CDR1 SGDLS, CDR2 YYNGEE. CDR3 length equals 16 residues. V gave up 4 bases and J gave up 4 bases; unmatched junction bases: 7. In DNA, the CDR3 is TGTGCCAGCAGCACCTTAGCGGGGGGGCCGTACAATGAGCAGTTCTTC. Protein product: CASSTLAGGPYNEQFF.

On this clonotype: This could be a read error, since a much larger clone is one nucleotide away. The genes are TRBV7-3 and TRBJ2-5, with D possibly matching TRBD2 (6 bases). The CDR3 contains 20 residues. Germline-derived CDR1 and CDR2 are SGHTA and FQGTGA. V lost 5 bases to trimming and J lost 11 bases, with 39 bases between them. The CDR3 reads CASSPRDQGGPLGIRNEQYF. DNA of the CDR3: TGTGCCAGCAGCCCACGCGACCAGGGAGGCCCCCTGGGGATACGCAATGAGCAGTACTTC. Full variable domain (missing parts from reference TRBV7-3 and TRBJ2-5): GAGVSQTPSNKVTEKGKYVELRCDPISGHTALYWYRQSLGQGPEFLIYFQGTGAADDSGLPNDRFFAVRPEGSVSTLKIQRTERGDSAVYLCASSPRDQGGPLGIRNEQYFGPGTRLLVL.

This rearrangement joins TRBV2 to TRBJ1-6; D possibly corresponds to TRBD1 (5 bases). V dropped 4 bases and J dropped 2 bases, with 6 bases sitting between them. Germline lookup yields CDR1 SNHLY and CDR2 FYNNEI. CDR3 length: 14 amino acids. The CDR3 loop is CASSGDAYNSPLHF. CDR3 DNA sequence: TGTGCCAGCAGTGGGGACGCCTATAATTCACCCCTCCACTTT.